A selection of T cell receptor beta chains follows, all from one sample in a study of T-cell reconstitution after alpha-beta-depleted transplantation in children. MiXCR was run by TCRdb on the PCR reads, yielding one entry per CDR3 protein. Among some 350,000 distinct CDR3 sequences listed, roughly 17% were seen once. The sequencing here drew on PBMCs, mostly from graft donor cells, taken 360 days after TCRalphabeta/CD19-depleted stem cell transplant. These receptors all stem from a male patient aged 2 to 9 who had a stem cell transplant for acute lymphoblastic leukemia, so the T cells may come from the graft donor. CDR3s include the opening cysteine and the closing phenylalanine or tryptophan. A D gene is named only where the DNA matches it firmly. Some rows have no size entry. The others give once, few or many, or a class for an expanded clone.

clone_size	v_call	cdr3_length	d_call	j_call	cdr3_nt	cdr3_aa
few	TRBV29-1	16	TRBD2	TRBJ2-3	TGCAGCGTTGGAGGACTAGCGGGAACTAGCACAGATACGCAGTATTTT	CSVGGLAGTSTDTQYF
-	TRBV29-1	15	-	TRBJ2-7	TGCAGCGTTTTCCGGACCGGACACGGCTCCTACGAGCAGTACTTC	CSVFRTGHGSYEQYF
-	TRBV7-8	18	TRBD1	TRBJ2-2	TGTGCCAGCAACTCTAGACTGTGGACAGGGGGTCCAACCGGGGAGCTGTTTTTT	CASNSRLWTGGPTGELFF
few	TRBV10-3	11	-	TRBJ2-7	TGTGCCACGGGGAGAGGGACCTACGAGTACTTC	CATGRGTYEYF
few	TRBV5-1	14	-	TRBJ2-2	TGCGCCAGCAGCCCCGCGCCGAACACCGGGGAGCTGTTTTTT	CASSPAPNTGELFF
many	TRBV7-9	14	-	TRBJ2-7	TGTGCCAGCAGCTTAGGGCAGGGCGGCTACGAGCAGTACTTC	CASSLGQGGYEQYF
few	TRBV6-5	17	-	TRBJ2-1	TGTGCCAGCAGTTACGGGGGCAGGCGTGGCTCCTACAATGAGCAGTTCTTC	CASSYGGRRGSYNEQFF
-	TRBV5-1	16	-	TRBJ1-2	TGCGCCAGCAGCTTGGTAGTAGAACAGCCGGCCTATGGCTACACCTTC	CASSLVVEQPAYGYTF
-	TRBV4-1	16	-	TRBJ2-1	TGCGCCAGCAGCCAAGAGGACTTGTCCGTTCGGAATGAGCAGTTCTTC	CASSQEDLSVRNEQFF
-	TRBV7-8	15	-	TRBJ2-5	TGTGCCAGCAGCTTAGGGGCGGGACGGCAAGAGACCCAGTACTTC	CASSLGAGRQETQYF
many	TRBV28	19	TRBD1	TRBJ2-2	TGTGCCAGCAGTGGATTTAAACAGGGGGGTGGTTATCACACCGGGGAGCTGTTTTTT	CASSGFKQGGGYHTGELFF
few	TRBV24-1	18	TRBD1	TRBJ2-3	TGTGCCACCAGTGACCCGCCCCTGACAGGGGCTGGCACAGATACGCAGTATTTT	CATSDPPLTGAGTDTQYF
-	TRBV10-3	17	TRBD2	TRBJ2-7	TGTGCCATCAGTGAGGAACTACTAGCGGGCGACTCCTACGAGCAGTACTTC	CAISEELLAGDSYEQYF
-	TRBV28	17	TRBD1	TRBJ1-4	TGTGCCAGCAGTTATTACAGGGGTCTGATGGTCGAGGAAAAACTGTTTTTT	CASSYYRGLMVEEKLFF
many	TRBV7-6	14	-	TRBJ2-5	TGTGCCAGCAGCTTAAGTAACAGTCAAGAGACCCAGTACTTC	CASSLSNSQETQYF
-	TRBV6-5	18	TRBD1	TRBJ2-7	TGTGCCAGCAAAAAGGGACAGGGGGGCATGAAGAACTCCTACGAGCAGTACTTC	CASKKGQGGMKNSYEQYF
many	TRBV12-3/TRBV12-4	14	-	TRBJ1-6	TGTGCCAGCCGTTTGTATTCCGATAATTCACCCCTCCACTTT	CASRLYSDNSPLHF
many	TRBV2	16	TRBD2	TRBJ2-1	TGTGCCAGCAGTGTAGTGGGACTAGCGTCTGACAATGAGCAGTTCTTC	CASSVVGLASDNEQFF
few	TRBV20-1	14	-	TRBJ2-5	TGCAGTGCCCTGAGGCCCCTCGACCAAGAGACCCAGTACTTC	CSALRPLDQETQYF
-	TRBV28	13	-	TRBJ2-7	TGTGCCAGCAGTTTTTTACCGGGTAGCGAGCAGTACTTC	CASSFLPGSEQYF
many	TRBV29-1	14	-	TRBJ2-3	TGCAGCGTCCCCCCCGAGGGGGTGGCAGATACGCAGTATTTT	CSVPPEGVADTQYF
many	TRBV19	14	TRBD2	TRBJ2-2	TGTGCCAGTCGAAGGACTAGCGGCACCGGGGAGCTGTTTTTT	CASRRTSGTGELFF
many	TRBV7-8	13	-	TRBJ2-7	TGTGCCAGCAGCTTAGGCAGACCCTACGAGCAGTACTTC	CASSLGRPYEQYF
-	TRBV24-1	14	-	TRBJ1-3	TGTGCCACCAGTTCGTCCCGAACGGGAAACACCATATATTTT	CATSSSRTGNTIYF
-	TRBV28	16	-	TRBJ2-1	TGTGCCAGCAGTTCGCCGGGACAGCGGGTAGTCCATGAGCAGTTCTTC	CASSSPGQRVVHEQFF
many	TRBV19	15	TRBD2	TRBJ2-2	TGTGCCAGTAGACTAGCGGGACGGGAGACCGGGGAGCTGTTTTTT	CASRLAGRETGELFF